This T cell receptor (beta chain) was sequenced for a study of T cell responses to AZD1222 COVID-19 vaccine. Study observations and caveats: Spike-specific TCR breadth and depth grew following two AZD1222 doses. Baseline antibody screening turned up just a handful of seropositive AZD1222 recipients.

Clones were read by immunoSEQ multiplex PCR, and TCRdb kept only the in-frame ones, dropping some. The data show 150,000 or so clones, approximately 90% seen once. V lost 3 bases and J 5 bases, leaving 15 bases between the germline ends. CDR1 is LGHNA, CDR2 YNFKEQ, per germline. The CDR3 length is 15 residues. Concerning this clone itself: Its antigen is undetermined.

The rearrangement joins TRBV4-2 to TRBJ2-3; D unclear. The specimen comprised peripheral blood, sampled 28 days after the second AZD1222 dose. This TCR came from an adult who received the AZD1222 COVID-19 vaccine. CDR3 sequence: CASSQTDATGDTQYF. The CDR3 DNA sequence: TGTGCCAGCAGCCAGACGGACGCGACGGGAGATACGCAGTATTTT.